The table lists the clone carrying this T cell receptor beta chain with a few counts. Its matching antigen is unknown. This may be a read error: a much more frequent sequence differs by one nucleotide. These data come from a study of neurological immune-mediated disorders. Overall study findings and caveats: None of the CDR3 amino acid sequences found in expanded clones was shared across subjects. This suggests that the TCR-beta repertoires were private in all groups.

Germline assignment: CDR1 DFQATT and CDR2 SNEGSKA (reference sequence). The CDR3 spans 14 residues. J was trimmed by 7 bases and V by 5 bases; bases with no gene match: 12. The cDNA was generated through 5'RACE incorporating 10-nucleotide random UMIs. MiXCR, applied by TCRdb to the 5' RACE reads, yields one record per CDR3 protein. The sample records 50,000 or so distinct CDR3 sequences, 3% to 4% being singletons. The material sequenced was PBMCs. The chain links TRBV20-1 to TRBJ2-7; TRBD1 matches at 9 bases. The sequence was collected from a man aged 35-49 years with multiple sclerosis. CDR3 nucleotides: TGCAGTGCTTACCGCGGGACAGGGAGAAAAGAGCAGTACTTC. This translates into CSAYRGTGRKEQYF.